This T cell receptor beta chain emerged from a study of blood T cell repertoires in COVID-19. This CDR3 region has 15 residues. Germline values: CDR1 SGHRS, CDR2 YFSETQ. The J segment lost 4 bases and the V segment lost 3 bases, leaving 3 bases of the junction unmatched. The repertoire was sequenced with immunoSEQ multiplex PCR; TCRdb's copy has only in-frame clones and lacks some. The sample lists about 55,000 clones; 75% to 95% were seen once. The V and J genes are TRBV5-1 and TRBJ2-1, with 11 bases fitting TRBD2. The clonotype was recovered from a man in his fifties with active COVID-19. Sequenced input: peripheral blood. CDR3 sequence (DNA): TGCGCCAGCAGCTCCGGGACTAGCGGATACAATGAGCAGTTCTTC. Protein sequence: CASSSGTSGYNEQFF.